Following are 13 T cell receptor beta chains from one sample sequenced in a study of shared clonotypes between healthy human individuals. Generated by immunoSEQ multiplex PCR, the TCRdb table keeps only in-frame clones and is missing some. The profile shows roughly 1.4 million clones, about 98.5% of them singletons. The sample was naive CD4+ T cells sorted from blood. Indicated subset: CD45RA+ positively selected. The receptors were sampled from a man under 40 in good health.

The chain is built from TRBV9 and TRBJ2-7; TRBD1 or TRBD2 may be the D gene (6 bases each). The V end lost 4 bases, the J end lost 6 bases, and 20 bases lay between the germline ends. Germline CDR1 is SGDLS and CDR2 is YYNGEE. This CDR3 has 15 amino acids. The CDR3 DNA sequence: TGTGCCAGCAGCATCCTGCCGGAGGGGGTAAGCGAGCAGTACTTC. Protein sequence: CASSILPEGVSEQYF.

The chain is built from TRBV5-5 and TRBJ2-7, with TRBD1 identical over 9 bases. This CDR3 spans 17 amino acids. CDR1 is SGHKS and CDR2 is YYEKEE in the germline V gene (reference sequence). V gave up 2 bases and J gave up 2 bases; unmatched junction bases: 11. CDR3 coding DNA: TGTGCCAGCAGCTTTGGTTTGGGACAGGGACTAACCTACGAGCAGTACTTC. Its translation: CASSFGLGQGLTYEQYF.

The chain combines TRBV7-3 with TRBJ2-7; TRBD1 or TRBD2 may be the D gene (6 bases each). The V gene lost 1 base and the J gene lost 4 bases, with 17 bases spanning the gap. The CDR3 sequence is 16 residues long. CDR1 and CDR2 from the germline V gene are SGHTA and FQGTGA. CDR3 amino acids: CASSLNGGSPWYEQYF. CDR3 sequence (DNA): TGTGCCAGCAGCTTAAACGGGGGCAGCCCCTGGTACGAGCAGTACTTC. The full variable domain, its missing parts supplied by reference TRBV7-3 and TRBJ2-7, is GAGVSQTPSNKVTEKGKYVELRCDPISGHTALYWYRQSLGQGPEFLIYFQGTGAADDSGLPNDRFFAVRPEGSVSTLKIQRTERGDSAVYLCASSLNGGSPWYEQYFGPGTRLTVT.

This chain joins TRBV4-3 and TRBJ1-3; D is unclear. There are 14 residues in the CDR3. Germline CDR1 is LGHNA and CDR2 is YSLEER. Between the trimmed V and J ends, which lost 1 base and 4 bases, there was a span of 8 bases. CDR3 sequence (DNA): TGCGCCAGCAGCCAAGCGGCAGACGGAAACACCATATATTTT. It yields the protein CASSQAADGNTIYF.

The rearrangement links TRBV6-8 to TRBJ2-7; 8 nucleotides line up with TRBD1. CDR3 size: 12 residues. The junction had 0 bases not matched to a gene; V was cut back by 6 bases and J by 2 bases. Germline loops: CDR1 MNHGY, CDR2 SAAAGT. Written as DNA, the CDR3 is TGTGCCAGCAGACAGGGGGCCTACGAGCAGTACTTC. Translated, it gives CASRQGAYEQYF.

This clone was recorded only once. The chain employs TRBV2 and TRBJ2-5; a weak D match, TRBD1 (6 bases). Germline loops: CDR1 SNHLY, CDR2 FYNNEI. This CDR3 region has 12 residues. The V end was cut by 8 bases, the J end by 0 bases, with 7 bases between. CDR3 nucleotide sequence: TGTGCCAGCCGGGACAACCAAGAGACCCAGTACTTC. Its protein is CASRDNQETQYF.

The rearrangement joins TRBV2 to TRBJ1-5; no clear D gene. V shed 8 bases and J shed 4 bases, with 15 bases lying between them. The CDR3 consists of 14 residues. Germline loops: CDR1 SNHLY, CDR2 FYNNEI. Here the CDR3 DNA reads TGTGCCAGCCAATGGCGGAGCCCTAATCAGCCCCAGCATTTT. Protein sequence: CASQWRSPNQPQHF.

V gene TRBV10-2 combines with J gene TRBJ1-2; 9 bases agree with TRBD1. Germline-derived CDR1 and CDR2 are WSHSY and SAAADI. This CDR3 is 17 amino acids long. V gave up 0 bases and J gave up 5 bases; unmatched junction bases: 10. Here the CDR3 DNA reads TGCGCCAGCAGTGAGTCGGGACAGGGTAGGATCTGGTATGGCTACACCTTC. Amino acid sequence: CASSESGQGRIWYGYTF.

The chain carries TRBV6-6 and TRBJ2-6; 7 bases match TRBD1. The CDR3 sequence is 16 residues long. Germline lookup yields CDR1 MNHNY and CDR2 SVGAGI (reference sequence). The junction had 6 bases not matched to a gene; V was cut back by 5 bases and J by 2 bases. CDR3 sequence (DNA): TGTGCCAGCAGTCCCCTGACAGGGACTGGGGCCAACGTCCTGACTTTC. Protein: CASSPLTGTGANVLTF.

The chain has TRBV11-1 and TRBJ2-5; 7 bases line up with TRBD1. The ends lost 8 bases at V and 0 bases at J; junction bases unmatched: 9. Germline V gene sequence: CDR1 SGHAT, CDR2 FQDESV (reference sequence). This CDR3 comprises 15 residues. The CDR3 DNA sequence: TGTGCCAGCCGTAACGACAGGGTAGACCAAGAGACCCAGTACTTC. Residues: CASRNDRVDQETQYF.

The chain uses TRBV4-1 and TRBJ2-1; 10 bases match TRBD2. V dropped 3 bases and J dropped 7; count of bases not matched to a gene: 12. CDR3 length equals 17 residues. Germline CDR1 MGHRA, CDR2 YSYEKL. The CDR3 here is CASSQGSLAGVRNEQFF. Written as DNA, the CDR3 is TGCGCCAGCAGCCAGGGGTCTCTAGCGGGAGTAAGGAATGAGCAGTTCTTC.

About this clone: Other DNA sequences in this specimen translate into the identical CDR3. This chain uses TRBV6-5 with TRBJ2-7; a weak D match, TRBD1 (5 bases). CDR1 and CDR2 from the germline V gene are MNHEY and SVGAGI. This CDR3 is built from 13 residues. V shed 4 bases and J shed 2 bases, with 9 bases lying between them. This CDR3 is CASSFAGTYEQYF. DNA of the CDR3: TGTGCCAGCAGTTTCGCAGGGACCTACGAGCAGTACTTC.

The V call is TRBV7-3, the J call TRBJ2-1, with 14 bases lining up with TRBD2. J gave up 13 bases and V 0 bases, and 5 bases lay outside the gene matches. Germline V gene lookup returns CDR1 SGHTA and CDR2 FQGTGA. CDR3 size: 15 residues. The CDR3 loop is CASSLTGTSGGGQFF. The DNA of the CDR3 is TGTGCCAGCAGCTTAACAGGGACTAGCGGGGGCGGACAGTTCTTC.